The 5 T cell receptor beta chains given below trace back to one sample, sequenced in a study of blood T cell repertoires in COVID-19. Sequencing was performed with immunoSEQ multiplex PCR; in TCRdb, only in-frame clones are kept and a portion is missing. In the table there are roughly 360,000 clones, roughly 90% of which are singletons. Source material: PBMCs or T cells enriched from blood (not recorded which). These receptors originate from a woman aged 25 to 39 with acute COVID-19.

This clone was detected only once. CDR3 sequence: CASSASYNEQFF. The CDR3 bases are TGTGCCAGCAGCGCCTCTTACAATGAGCAGTTCTTC. The rearrangement uses TRBV9 and TRBJ2-1, with unresolved D. Germline CDR1 and CDR2: SGDLS and YYNGEE. CDR3 length equals 12 residues. V shed 3 bases and J shed 4 bases, with 5 bases lying between them.

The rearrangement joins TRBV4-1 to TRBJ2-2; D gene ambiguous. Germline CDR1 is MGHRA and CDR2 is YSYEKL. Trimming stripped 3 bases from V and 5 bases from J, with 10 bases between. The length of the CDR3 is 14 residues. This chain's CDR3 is CASSHQPRTGELFF. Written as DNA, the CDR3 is TGCGCCAGCAGCCACCAACCTAGGACCGGGGAGCTGTTTTTT.

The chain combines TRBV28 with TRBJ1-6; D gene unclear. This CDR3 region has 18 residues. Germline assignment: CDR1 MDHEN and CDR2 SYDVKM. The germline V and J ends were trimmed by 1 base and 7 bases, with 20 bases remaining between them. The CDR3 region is CASSLSYGEASLNSPLHF. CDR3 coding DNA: TGTGCCAGCAGTTTATCTTATGGGGAGGCAAGCCTCAATTCACCCCTCCACTTT.

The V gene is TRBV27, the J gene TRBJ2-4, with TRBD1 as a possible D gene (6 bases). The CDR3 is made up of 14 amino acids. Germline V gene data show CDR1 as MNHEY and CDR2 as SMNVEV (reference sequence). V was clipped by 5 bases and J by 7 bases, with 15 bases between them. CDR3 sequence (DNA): TGTGCCAGCAGTCTCGACAGGTCCCCGAACATTCAGTACTTC. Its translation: CASSLDRSPNIQYF.

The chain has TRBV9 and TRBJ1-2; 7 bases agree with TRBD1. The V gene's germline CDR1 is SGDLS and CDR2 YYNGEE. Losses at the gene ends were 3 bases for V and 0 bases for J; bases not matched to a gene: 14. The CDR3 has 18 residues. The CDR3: CASSGWRGGRPTNYGYTF. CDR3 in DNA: TGTGCCAGCAGCGGATGGAGAGGGGGCCGCCCTACTAACTATGGCTACACCTTC.